The source of this T cell receptor beta chain is a study of post-analysis software for immune sequencing data. The wider study: The disease courses covered relapsing-remitting, secondary progressive and progressive-relapsing multiple sclerosis.

Germline trimming cut 1 base from V and 4 bases from J; bases unmatched to any gene: 6. CDR3 length equals 16 residues. In germline, CDR1 is SGHVS, CDR2 FNYEAQ. A note on this clonotype: The antigen is unknown.

Points from the study as a whole: A few TRBV segments (TRBV5-6, TRBV5-1 and TRBV20-1 among them) occurred more frequently in patients than in controls. Compared with controls, patients showed significantly lower normalized Chao1 diversity.

TCR beta libraries were prepared from cDNA with unique molecular identifiers. T cells numbering about 0.85 to 10 million yielded cDNA molecules that totaled roughly 500,000. A single record per CDR3 protein comes from TCRdb applying MiXCR to the PCR reads. Of roughly 540,000 distinct CDR3 sequences in the sample, roughly 34% were seen once. The chain employs TRBV7-6 and TRBJ2-1, with 8 nucleotides matching TRBD2. The clonotype originates from a girl under 18 with multiple sclerosis. Sequenced sample: blood. CDR3 nucleotides: TGTGCCAGCAGCTTAGACAGCGGGGGACCTTACAATGAGCAGTTCTTC. Its translation: CASSLDSGGPYNEQFF.